Listed below are T cell receptor beta chains from one sample, sequenced in a study of T-cell memory formation after mild COVID-19. MiXCR was run by TCRdb on the 5' RACE reads, yielding one entry per CDR3 protein. The sample comprises around 470,000 distinct CDR3 sequences, roughly 20% of which are singletons, and about 8.8% rests with the top ten. Sequenced material: PBMCs or a T cell subset sorted from them (not recorded which). The receptors originated from an adult woman who had mild COVID-19 (a few samples of this study predate the infection). Cell type and time point are not known. Both conserved end residues are part of each CDR3. The order of the fields is CDR3 protein, CDR3 DNA, J gene, D gene, V gene, clone size. The D gene is left open where the match is weak. The size entry is marked missing in some rows and otherwise reads once, few, many or a size class.

CASSSGTPTDSTQYF	TGCGCCAGCAGCTCAGGGACCCCTACCGATTCTACGCAGTATTTT	TRBJ2-3	-	TRBV5-1	-
CASWGGDRTYEQYF	TGTGCCAGCTGGGGAGGGGACAGAACCTACGAGCAGTACTTC	TRBJ2-7	-	TRBV6-2/TRBV6-3	-
CSARVGLPQETQYF	TGCAGTGCTAGAGTGGGCCTCCCCCAAGAGACCCAGTACTTC	TRBJ2-5	-	TRBV20-1	many
CASSTGTSGGSDTQYF	TGTGCCAGCAGTACCGGGACTAGCGGGGGATCGGATACGCAGTATTTT	TRBJ2-3	TRBD2	TRBV2	many
CASRTLGGSYNEQFF	TGTGCCAGCCGAACTCTAGGGGGCTCCTACAATGAGCAGTTCTTC	TRBJ2-1	-	TRBV11-2	few
CAIRGLQTQYF	TGTGCCATCAGGGGCCTCCAGACCCAGTACTTC	TRBJ2-5	-	TRBV10-3	few
CASSQGGLGDQPQHF	TGTGCCAGCAGCCAAGGTGGTCTCGGGGATCAGCCCCAGCATTTT	TRBJ1-5	-	TRBV3-1	-
CASSLGQGLGHEQFF	TGTGCCAGCAGCTTAGGACAGGGATTGGGCCATGAGCAGTTCTTC	TRBJ2-1	TRBD1	TRBV7-6	-
CASSWTGNQETQYF	TGTGCCAGCAGCTGGACAGGGAACCAAGAGACCCAGTACTTC	TRBJ2-5	TRBD1	TRBV2	-
CSAREGGTNEKLFF	TGCAGTGCTAGAGAGGGAGGCACTAATGAAAAACTGTTTTTT	TRBJ1-4	-	TRBV20-1	-
CASSERNYNEQFF	TGTGCCAGCAGTGAACGGAATTACAATGAGCAGTTCTTC	TRBJ2-1	-	TRBV2	-
CASSPGTGTIEQYF	TGTGCCAGCAGCCCCGGGACAGGGACCATCGAGCAGTACTTC	TRBJ2-7	TRBD1	TRBV7-9	few
CASSWGQGAWNEQFF	TGTGCCAGCAGCTGGGGACAGGGGGCTTGGAATGAGCAGTTCTTC	TRBJ2-1	TRBD1	TRBV11-2	few
CSLERVVQETQYF	TGCAGTCTAGAAAGGGTTGTCCAAGAGACCCAGTACTTC	TRBJ2-5	-	TRBV20-1	-
CASSEYGTSGGFRLQETQYF	TGTGCCAGCAGTGAATATGGGACTAGCGGGGGTTTCCGACTGCAAGAGACCCAGTACTTC	TRBJ2-5	TRBD2	TRBV25-1	few
CASSYAWRAFF	TGTGCCAGCAGTTACGCATGGAGAGCTTTCTTT	TRBJ1-1	-	TRBV6-6	few
CATEYRGLANYGYTF	TGTGCCACCGAGTACAGGGGGCTGGCTAACTATGGCTACACCTTC	TRBJ1-2	TRBD1	TRBV19	-
CAGGMTDTYNEQFF	TGTGCCGGGGGTATGACTGATACCTACAATGAGCAGTTCTTC	TRBJ2-1	-	TRBV7-9	-
CASSSQGGNEKLFF	TGTGCCAGCAGCTCTCAGGGGGGGAATGAAAAACTGTTTTTT	TRBJ1-4	TRBD1	TRBV7-2	few
CASSPWRVHNEQFF	TGTGCCAGCAGCCCCTGGCGGGTCCACAATGAGCAGTTCTTC	TRBJ2-1	-	TRBV5-6	few
CASGLETPGELFF	TGTGCCAGCGGACTGGAGACCCCCGGGGAGCTGTTTTTT	TRBJ2-2	-	TRBV5-5	few
CASSQTSGAAGGRDTQYF	TGCGCCAGCAGCCAAACCTCTGGGGCGGCGGGAGGGCGCGATACGCAGTATTTT	TRBJ2-3	TRBD2	TRBV4-3	many
CASSVAEGLSYNEQFF	TGTGCCAGCAGCGTGGCGGAGGGGCTATCCTACAATGAGCAGTTCTTC	TRBJ2-1	-	TRBV7-9	few
CASSEAGAFF	TGTGCCAGCAGTGAAGCTGGGGCTTTCTTT	TRBJ1-1	-	TRBV6-1	few
CASSPLLAGDQETQYF	TGTGCCAGCTCACCACTTTTAGCGGGGGACCAAGAGACCCAGTACTTC	TRBJ2-5	TRBD2	TRBV18	-
CASSQDPRLAESTDTQYF	TGCGCCAGCAGCCAAGATCCTCGGCTAGCGGAGAGCACAGATACGCAGTATTTT	TRBJ2-3	TRBD2	TRBV4-1	few
CASSTGTGVEVEKLFF	TGCGCCAGCAGCACTGGGACAGGGGTGGAGGTTGAAAAACTGTTTTTT	TRBJ1-4	TRBD1	TRBV5-1	-
CASSSPGFGGNEQFF	TGTGCCAGCAGCTCCCCGGGGTTTGGTGGCAATGAGCAGTTCTTC	TRBJ2-1	-	TRBV7-9	-
CASSRMGPPEPQHF	TGTGCCAGCAGCCGAATGGGACCGCCGGAGCCCCAGCATTTT	TRBJ1-5	-	TRBV7-6	-
CASSFSGLAPAGELFF	TGCGCCAGCAGCTTTTCCGGACTAGCGCCCGCCGGGGAGCTGTTTTTT	TRBJ2-2	TRBD2	TRBV5-1	few